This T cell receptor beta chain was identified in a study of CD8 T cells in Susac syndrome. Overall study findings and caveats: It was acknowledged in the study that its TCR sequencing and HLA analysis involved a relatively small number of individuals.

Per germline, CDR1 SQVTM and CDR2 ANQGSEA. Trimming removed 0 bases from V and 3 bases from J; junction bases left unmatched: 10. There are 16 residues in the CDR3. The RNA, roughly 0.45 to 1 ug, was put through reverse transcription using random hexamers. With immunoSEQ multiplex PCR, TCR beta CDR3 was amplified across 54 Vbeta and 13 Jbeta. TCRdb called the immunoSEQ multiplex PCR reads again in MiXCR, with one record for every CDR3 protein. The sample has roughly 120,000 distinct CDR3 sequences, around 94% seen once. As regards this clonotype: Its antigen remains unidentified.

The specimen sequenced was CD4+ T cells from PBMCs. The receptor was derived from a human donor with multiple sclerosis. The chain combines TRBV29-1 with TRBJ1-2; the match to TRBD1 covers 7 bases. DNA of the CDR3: TGCAGCGTTGAAGATCGAGGGAGGGGGCGCCACTATGGCTACACCTTC. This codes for CSVEDRGRGRHYGYTF.